Included here is one TCR beta chain sequence, with context. Per the original methods: Estimated nucleated cell counts came from reference gene primer amplification. Clones were read by immunoSEQ multiplex PCR, and TCRdb kept only the in-frame ones, dropping some. The V and J calls and clone size are taken from that table; D and trimming were inferred from the DNA. Counted here are around 60,000 clones, about 75% occurring once; the ten biggest clones make up about 32%. Germline values: CDR1 SEHNR, CDR2 FQNEAQ (reference sequence). The CDR3 has 16 amino acids. V trimming: 1 base; J trimming: 2 bases; junction bases outside the gene matches: 6. The data are from a study of blood T cell repertoires in COVID-19. About the research overall: Sample material is recorded as cDNA or gDNA derived from T cells, B-cell-depleted T cells, or PBMCs.

The chain has TRBV7-9 and TRBJ2-3, with TRBD1 matching over 7 bases. The material sequenced was peripheral blood. The clonotype originates from a human donor in a cohort sampled during active COVID-19. CDR3 in amino acids: CASSLVQTGPTDTQYF. CDR3 DNA sequence: TGTGCCAGCAGCTTAGTCCAGACAGGGCCCACAGATACGCAGTATTTT.